The clone carrying this T cell receptor beta chain showed up many times. Its antigen is still unknown. With 4 bases removed from V and 2 bases from J, the gap between germline ends came to 8 bases. This CDR3 region has 13 residues. The sample originates from a study of CD8+CD57+ T cells in acquired aplastic anemia. Across the study: Each DNA sample taken from sorted CD4+ and CD8+ cells came to about 3.2 ug on average. Where healthy donors were concerned, CD4+ cells averaged about 11 million reads.

Genomic DNA, the template, was used for profiling of the TCR beta VDJ and CDR3. TCRdb processed the reads anew with MiXCR; each CDR3 protein has one entry. The sample consists of more than 150,000 distinct CDR3 sequences, about half of them appearing once. Study outcomes and limitations: Overlapping CD8+ CDR3 repertoires of patients and controls contained around 31 shared sequences. Patient and control CD8+ Simpson's diversity was not significantly different.

This receptor was obtained from a human donor in good health. The source material was sorted CD4+, CD8+, or CD8+CD57+ T cells (not recorded which) from PBMCs. The chain carries TRBV12-3 or TRBV12-4 and TRBJ1-1; no clear D. CDR3 amino acids: CASSYLINTEAFF. The CDR3 DNA is TGTGCCAGCAGTTACCTAATAAACACTGAAGCTTTCTTT.